Presented here are 22 T cell receptor beta chains from one specimen sequenced in a study of cytomegalovirus exposure and HLA in healthy donors. The PCR used 60 Vbeta and 13 Jbeta primers. Assay: immunoSEQ multiplex PCR; the TCRdb copy retains only in-frame clones and omits some. Its table records about 110,000 clones. The material sequenced was PBMCs. The receptor set was obtained from a man aged 30 to 45 in good health and CMV-seronegative.

The chain joins TRBV19 to TRBJ1-1; no reliable D call. This CDR3 is built from 14 residues. The ends were cut back, 5 bases at V and 1 base at J, with 11 bases in the middle. CDR1 and CDR2 from the germline V gene are LNHDA and SQIVND (reference sequence). Here the CDR3 DNA reads TGTGCCAGTAGTGTGCGGGTCCCGAACACTGAAGCTTTCTTT. Translating gives CASSVRVPNTEAFF.

To note about this clone: Compared with germline, one end of the junction differs, possibly owing to a read error. The chain employs TRBV27 and TRBJ2-7, with unresolved D. The germline V gene has CDR1 MNHEY and CDR2 SMNVEV (reference sequence). The CDR3 spans 8 residues. CDR3 protein: CTPYEQYF. Written as DNA, the CDR3 is TGCACTCCCTACGAGCAGTACTTC.

The J gene is TRBJ2-1, the V gene TRBV7-2; TRBD1 is a possible D gene (5 bases). The germline CDR1 and CDR2 sequences are SGHTA and FQGNSA. CDR3 length: 15 amino acids. Trimming stripped 4 bases from V and 0 bases from J, with 10 bases between. The CDR3: CASSSTASSYNEQFF. As DNA, the CDR3 is TGTGCCAGCAGCTCGACAGCGAGCTCCTACAATGAGCAGTTCTTC.

V usage is TRBV5-1 and J usage is TRBJ2-7; the D gene is possibly TRBD1 (5 bases). Trimming shortened V by 3 bases and J by 7 bases, and 17 bases separated the two germline ends. The germline V gene has CDR1 SGHRS and CDR2 YFSETQ. This CDR3 region has 14 residues. CDR3 sequence: CASSSGRMGLEQYF. In DNA form, the CDR3 reads TGCGCCAGCAGCTCGGGCCGGATGGGGCTTGAGCAGTACTTC. Complete variable domain (other parts from reference TRBV5-1 and TRBJ2-7): KAGVTQTPRYLIKTRGQQVTLSCSPISGHRSVSWYQQTPGQGLQFLFEYFSETQRNKGNFPGRFSGRQFSNSRSEMNVSTLELGDSALYLCASSSGRMGLEQYFGPGTRLTVT.

The J gene is TRBJ2-6, the V gene TRBV28; the D is unclear. The CDR3 runs to 14 residues. The germline gives CDR1 MDHEN, CDR2 SYDVKM. V lost 7 bases, J lost 0 bases, and 7 bases lay in between. CDR3 sequence: CASTRSSGANVLTF. CDR3 sequence (DNA): TGTGCCAGCACCCGGTCCTCTGGGGCCAACGTCCTGACTTTC.

The DNA for the CDR3 is TGCGCCAGCAGCTCCTCTAGCGGGGGGGCCCACAATGAGCAGTTCTTC. It yields the protein CASSSSSGGAHNEQFF. The chain combines TRBV5-1 with TRBJ2-1; 12 bases line up with TRBD2. Germline assignment: CDR1 SGHRS and CDR2 YFSETQ. V was clipped by 3 bases and J by 5 bases; unmatched bases: 6. The CDR3 length is 16 residues.

The genes are TRBV7-3 and TRBJ1-2; TRBD1 aligns across 7 bases. Germline values: CDR1 SGHTA, CDR2 FQGTGA. The CDR3 runs to 14 residues. With 4 bases clipped from V and 5 bases from J, the junction kept 7 bases outside the gene matches. The CDR3 coding sequence is TGTGCCAGCAGCTCAACAGGGGAGGCTTATGGCTACACCTTC. Its translation is CASSSTGEAYGYTF.

J is TRBJ1-2 and V is TRBV6-1, with 7 nucleotides matching TRBD1. CDR1 is MNHNS and CDR2 is SASEGT in the germline V gene. The CDR3 totals 13 residues. V shed 6 bases, J shed 0 bases, and the junction held 1 base outside the gene matches. The CDR3 protein is CASRGTANYGYTF. CDR3 sequence (DNA): TGTGCCAGCAGAGGGACAGCTAACTATGGCTACACCTTC.

The gene calls are TRBV5-1 and TRBJ1-2; maybe TRBD1 (5 bases). CDR3 size: 17 residues. The V and J ends lost 6 bases and 7 bases respectively, with 28 bases between them. Germline V lookup: CDR1 SGHRS, CDR2 YFSETQ. The CDR3, as DNA: TGCGCCAGCAAACTTCCGCCAGGGCCGTCTCCTACTGCTGGCTACACCTTC. It translates to CASKLPPGPSPTAGYTF.

The chain links TRBV5-1 to TRBJ2-1; 7 bases are shared with TRBD1. With V trimmed by 7 bases and J by 7 bases, 11 bases remained unmatched. The CDR3 consists of 14 residues. Per the germline V gene, CDR1 is SGHRS and CDR2 is YFSETQ. CDR3 sequence: CASGQETGKNEQFF. The CDR3 DNA sequence: TGCGCCAGCGGACAGGAGACAGGGAAGAATGAGCAGTTCTTC.

V usage is TRBV15 and J usage is TRBJ2-5, with no clear D. The CDR3 totals 12 residues. Trimming took 0 bases from V and 5 from J, leaving 4 bases between them. Germline V gene data show CDR1 as LNHNV and CDR2 as YYDKDF (reference sequence). The CDR3 DNA is TGTGCCACCAGCAGAGATTCGGAGACCCAGTACTTC. Amino acids: CATSRDSETQYF.

This chain links TRBV5-4 with TRBJ2-3, with 8 nucleotides matching TRBD1. With V trimmed by 4 bases and J by 8 bases, 6 bases remained unmatched. The CDR3 runs 13 residues. The germline V gene has CDR1 SGHNT and CDR2 YYREEE (reference sequence). As DNA, the CDR3 is TGTGCCAGCAGCACGGACAGGGCCCTTACGCAGTATTTT. Translated: CASSTDRALTQYF.

The gene calls are TRBV6-4 and TRBJ1-1, with TRBD1 matching over 8 bases. Germline CDR1 is MRHNA and CDR2 is SNTAGT. This CDR3 has 13 residues. J lost 11 bases, V lost 6 bases, and 11 bases had no gene match. The CDR3 bases are TGTGCCAGCAGCCCAGACAGGGGCTCCTCGGCTTTCTTT. Its translation: CASSPDRGSSAFF.

In nucleotides, the CDR3 is TGTGCCAGCAGCAAGCTGGACAGGAATGAAAAACTGTTTTTT. Translation: CASSKLDRNEKLFF. This chain uses TRBV5-5 with TRBJ1-4; the match to TRBD1 covers 7 bases. J lost 5 bases, V lost 4 bases, and 5 bases had no gene match. Germline CDR1 is SGHKS and CDR2 is YYEKEE (reference sequence). The CDR3 runs 14 residues.

The chain links TRBV5-1 to TRBJ1-4; D ambiguous. CDR3 length: 13 residues. CDR1 is SGHRS and CDR2 is YFSETQ in the germline V gene. Trimming removed 0 bases from V and 8 bases from J, with 8 bases in between. The DNA for the CDR3 is TGCGCCAGCAGCTTGGTGAGGGCCGAAAAACTGTTTTTT. Protein product: CASSLVRAEKLFF.

The DNA of the CDR3 is TGTGCCAGCAGGCCGACAGGGGCCGGCGGGGAGCTGTTTTTT. It codes for CASRPTGAGGELFF. The V call is TRBV2, the J call TRBJ2-2, with 8 bases lining up with TRBD1. In germline, CDR1 is SNHLY, CDR2 FYNNEI. The CDR3 consists of 14 residues. V shed 6 bases and J 7 bases; nucleotides not matched to a gene: 7.

The chain is built from TRBV4-3 and TRBJ1-3; D ambiguous. Trimming pared 0 bases from V and 0 bases from J, leaving 9 bases between. The CDR3 runs to 16 residues. Per germline, CDR1 LGHNA and CDR2 YSLEER. CDR3 nucleotides: TGCGCCAGCAGCCAAGATTCGGCGGACTCTGGAAACACCATATATTTT. Protein sequence: CASSQDSADSGNTIYF.

The rearrangement uses TRBV2 and TRBJ2-1; D remains ambiguous. Trimming removed 4 bases at V and 8 bases at J, with 6 bases between. Germline V gives CDR1 SNHLY, CDR2 FYNNEI. The CDR3 covers 11 residues. CDR3 loop: CASSASYEQFF. CDR3 nucleotide sequence: TGTGCCAGCAGTGCAAGCTATGAGCAGTTCTTC.

The chain combines TRBV6-1 with TRBJ1-3; 10 bases agree with TRBD1. The CDR3 loop spans 14 amino acids. Germline CDR1 and CDR2: MNHNS and SASEGT. With 8 bases clipped from V and 10 bases from J, the junction kept 11 bases outside the gene matches. The CDR3 region is CASWDRGTLRTIYF. CDR3 nucleotides: TGTGCCAGCTGGGACAGGGGAACGCTTCGGACCATATATTTT.

The chain carries TRBV2 and TRBJ1-1; maybe TRBD1 (6 bases). The CDR3 totals 10 residues. Trimming took 8 bases from V and 9 from J, leaving 10 bases between them. Germline V gene data show CDR1 as SNHLY and CDR2 as FYNNEI. CDR3 in DNA: TGTGCCAGCCTGCAGGGGCAAGCTTTCTTT. This translates into CASLQGQAFF.

This rearrangement joins TRBV5-1 to TRBJ1-1; D might be TRBD1 (6 bases). Trimming cost V 1 base and J 5 bases, with 24 bases left between them. The length of the CDR3 is 18 residues. Germline CDR1 and CDR2: SGHRS and YFSETQ. In DNA, the CDR3 is TGCGCCAGCAGCTTGCTTAGATCGGCAGGGGCCGAGGGGACTGAAGCTTTCTTT. Translation: CASSLLRSAGAEGTEAFF.

The chain recombines TRBV7-2 with TRBJ2-1; 10 bases map to TRBD1. This CDR3 region has 15 residues. Looked up from germline, CDR1 is SGHTA and CDR2 is FQGNSA. Unmatched junction bases numbered 4, after V lost 4 bases and J lost 4 bases. CDR3 region: CASSSTGGRYNEQFF. In DNA form, the CDR3 reads TGTGCCAGCAGCTCGACAGGGGGCCGGTACAATGAGCAGTTCTTC.